This TCR beta chain is drawn from a study of response to subunit inactivated influenza vaccine. TCRdb used MiXCR to reprocess the RT-PCR reads, holding one entry per CDR3 protein. The profile shows more than 700,000 distinct CDR3 sequences, 21% of them singletons. Study-wide findings and caveats: Only a handful of new T cells, the authors suggested, are recruited with each seasonal influenza vaccination.

CDR3 size: 15 residues. Trimming removed 4 bases from V and 2 bases from J; junction bases left unmatched: 1. CDR1 is ENHRY, CDR2 SYGVKD, per germline. This clonotype was counted between two and nine times. Its specificity is unknown. The chain uses TRBV10-3 and TRBJ2-5, with 13 positions matching TRBD2. The input for sequencing was PBMCs from blood, taken 5 to 6 days after vaccination. The source is a man aged 50-60 years who received an inactivated influenza vaccine. Written as DNA, the CDR3 is TGTGCCATCAGTGGACTAGCGGGAGGACAAGAGACCCAGTACTTC. It translates to CAISGLAGGQETQYF.